Shown below are 20 T cell receptor beta chains from a single sample sequenced in a study of blood T cell repertoires in COVID-19. TCRdb's copy holds only in-frame clones and misses some; the assay was immunoSEQ multiplex PCR. Among about 300,000 clones, approximately 84% were seen once, and the ten largest hold about 10%. Sequenced: PBMCs or T cells enriched from blood (not recorded which). The receptors derive from a woman in her late teens or twenties who had recovered from COVID-19.

The chain recombines TRBV10-3 with TRBJ1-5, with 7 bases lining up with TRBD1. CDR1 ENHRY and CDR2 SYGVKD come from the germline V gene. This CDR3 is 15 amino acids long. The V and J ends lost 7 bases and 7 bases, in that order; junction bases with no gene match: 13. CDR3 region: CAIKGNEGANQPQHF. CDR3 DNA sequence: TGTGCCATCAAAGGGAACGAGGGGGCGAACCAGCCCCAGCATTTT.

The chain carries TRBV29-1 and TRBJ1-4, with D possibly TRBD1 on 5 matching bases. V lost 7 bases and J 8 bases, leaving 23 bases between the germline ends. There are 15 residues in the CDR3. In germline, CDR1 is SQVTM, CDR2 ANQGSEA. In DNA, the CDR3 is TGCAGCGCTAGCCAGCGGGGGGTCTATGGGGAAAAACTGTTTTTT. Its protein product is CSASQRGVYGEKLFF.

This chain joins TRBV6-5 and TRBJ1-1, with TRBD1 as a possible D gene (6 bases). CDR3 length: 16 residues. Trimming pared 3 bases from V and 11 bases from J, leaving 25 bases between. The germline V gene encodes CDR1 MNHEY and CDR2 SVGAGI. CDR3: CASSYNPDRLGSGAFF. The CDR3 DNA reads TGTGCCAGCAGTTATAATCCCGACAGGTTAGGGTCGGGGGCTTTCTTT.

The chain joins TRBV14 to TRBJ1-1; D is ambiguous. The germline CDR1 and CDR2 sequences are SGHDN and FVKESK. V was cut by 4 bases and J by 1 base, with 7 bases left in between. There are 13 residues in the CDR3. The CDR3 spells CASSRDKNTEAFF. CDR3 DNA: TGTGCCAGCAGCCGAGACAAGAACACTGAAGCTTTCTTT.

The chain carries TRBV5-1 and TRBJ1-4; the D is unclear. Germline V CDR1 and CDR2: SGHRS, YFSETQ. V gave up 0 bases and J gave up 3 bases, with 9 bases separating them. There are 15 residues in the CDR3. This CDR3 reads CASSLVEASNEKLFF. For the CDR3, the DNA is TGCGCCAGCAGCTTGGTAGAGGCCTCTAATGAAAAACTGTTTTTT.

This clone was picked up a small number of times. The gene calls are TRBV11-2 and TRBJ1-2; 9 bases match TRBD1. The ends lost 4 bases at V and 7 bases at J; junction bases unmatched: 10. Germline assignment: CDR1 SGHAT and CDR2 FQNNGV. This CDR3 has 15 amino acids. CDR3 protein: CASSSTGTGRVGYTF. CDR3 in DNA: TGTGCCAGCAGCTCTACTGGGACAGGGAGGGTTGGCTACACCTTC.

Many counts were recorded for this clone. The rearrangement links TRBV6-5 to TRBJ2-7; TRBD2 aligns across 8 bases. CDR3 length: 15 amino acids. From germline, CDR1 is MNHEY and CDR2 SVGAGI. The V gene end was trimmed by 2 bases and the J gene end by 4 bases; junction bases not matched to a gene: 7. The CDR3 sequence is CASSYTAGLGYEQYF. For the CDR3, the DNA is TGTGCCAGCAGTTACACGGCGGGACTAGGGTACGAGCAGTACTTC.

The rearrangement links TRBV18 to TRBJ1-1; possibly TRBD1 for D (6 bases). Germline CDR1 reads KGHSH; CDR2 reads LQKENI. Trimming took 6 bases from V and 0 from J, leaving 11 bases between them. This CDR3 is built from 14 residues. The CDR3 sequence: CASSRTDLNTEAFF. The CDR3 DNA reads TGTGCCAGCTCCCGGACAGACCTGAACACTGAAGCTTTCTTT.

The genes are TRBV2 and TRBJ2-1; possible D gene TRBD2, 6 bases. V was trimmed by 5 bases and J by 3 bases, leaving 11 bases between them. The V gene's germline CDR1 is SNHLY and CDR2 FYNNEI. The CDR3 consists of 14 residues. The CDR3 is CASSPGLDYNEQFF. The CDR3 DNA is TGTGCCAGCAGTCCGGGACTCGACTACAATGAGCAGTTCTTC.

The chain couples TRBV3-1 (or the pseudogene TRBV3-2) to TRBJ2-2, with TRBD2 matching 8 bases. CDR1 and CDR2 (germline): LGHDT, YNNKEL (reference sequence). With V trimmed by 2 bases and J by 8 bases, 7 bases remained unmatched. CDR3 length equals 15 residues. CDR3: CASSQPFSGKGELFF. CDR3 nucleotide sequence: TGTGCCAGCAGCCAACCTTTTAGCGGGAAGGGGGAGCTGTTTTTT.

V is TRBV4-1 and J is TRBJ2-7; the D gene is possibly TRBD2 (6 bases). V was trimmed by 1 base and J by 0 bases, leaving 10 bases between them. CDR1 is MGHRA, CDR2 YSYEKL, per germline. The CDR3 consists of 15 residues. CDR3 nucleotides: TGCGCCAGCAGCCAAGTTGCGGGAAGCTCCTACGAGCAGTACTTC. It yields the protein CASSQVAGSSYEQYF.

The rearrangement uses TRBV9 and TRBJ2-7; D remains ambiguous. Trimming pared 4 bases from V and 6 bases from J, leaving 14 bases between. The CDR3 consists of 13 residues. Germline CDR1 SGDLS, CDR2 YYNGEE. In nucleotides, the CDR3 is TGTGCCAGCAGCCCCCAGGATTCCGGCGAGCAGTACTTC. Translated, it gives CASSPQDSGEQYF.

This clone has a handful of counts. The V and J genes are TRBV28 and TRBJ1-1; TRBD1 agrees at 7 bases. The CDR3 runs to 14 residues. CDR1 and CDR2 from the germline V gene are MDHEN and SYDVKM. J was trimmed by 9 bases and V by 2 bases; bases with no gene match: 9. The CDR3 sequence is CASSLQGGGFQAFF. Written as DNA, the CDR3 is TGTGCCAGCAGTTTACAGGGGGGCGGGTTCCAAGCTTTCTTT.

This clone was found a few times. V gene TRBV3-1 (or the pseudogene TRBV3-2) combines with J gene TRBJ2-5; D not certain. The CDR3 runs to 12 residues. In germline, CDR1 is LGHDT, CDR2 YNNKEL (reference sequence). V was pared by 5 bases and J by 5 bases, with 9 bases between. CDR3 DNA sequence: TGTGCCAGCAGCAGTCTAAGTGAGACCCAGTACTTC. This gives the protein CASSSLSETQYF.

The rearrangement joins TRBV11-2 to TRBJ2-7; 9 nucleotides line up with TRBD1. Per germline, CDR1 SGHAT and CDR2 FQNNGV. This CDR3 spans 15 amino acids. The V segment lost 5 bases and the J segment 3 bases; nucleotides outside the gene matches: 8. CDR3: CASSLGTGTLYEQYF. CDR3 DNA sequence: TGTGCCAGCAGCCTTGGGACAGGGACTCTCTACGAGCAGTACTTC.

The chain uses TRBV14 and TRBJ2-6; maybe TRBD2 (6 bases). CDR3 size: 18 residues. V lost 0 bases and J lost 0, with 12 bases in between. CDR1 and CDR2 from the germline V gene are SGHDN and FVKESK. CDR3 DNA: TGTGCCAGCAGCCAAGAACGGGGCGGGATCTCTGGGGCCAACGTCCTGACTTTC. The encoded protein is CASSQERGGISGANVLTF.

Written as DNA, the CDR3 is TGTGCCAGCAGCGCCCAAAGCAGGGCAGATACGCAGTATTTT. It translates to CASSAQSRADTQYF. The chain combines TRBV9 with TRBJ2-3, with a possible D match to TRBD1 (5 bases). Trimming stripped 3 bases from V and 4 bases from J, with 12 bases between. The CDR3 length is 14 residues. Germline V lookup: CDR1 SGDLS, CDR2 YYNGEE.

In its sample, this clone was seen once. The chain joins TRBV21-1 to TRBJ2-7; the DNA was not used to check the table's D call, TRBD1. TRBV21-1 is labeled a pseudogene. This CDR3 contains 15 residues. Here the CDR3 reads CASSKRGRGRYEQYF. The CDR3 DNA reads TGTGCCAGCAGCAAAAGGGGCAGGGGAAGGTACGAGCAGTACTTC.

V and J are TRBV4-1 and TRBJ1-5, with no clear D. The CDR3 is 15 amino acids. Between the trimmed V and J ends, which lost 0 bases and 4 bases, there was a span of 10 bases. The germline V gene encodes CDR1 MGHRA and CDR2 YSYEKL. The CDR3 loop is CASSQDRGINQPQHF. The CDR3, as DNA: TGCGCCAGCAGCCAAGATCGGGGAATTAATCAGCCCCAGCATTTT.

V is TRBV7-8 and J is TRBJ2-7; D is undetermined. Trimming cost V 3 bases and J 4 bases, with 16 bases left between them. Germline lookup yields CDR1 SGHVS and CDR2 FQNEAQ. The CDR3 has 15 amino acids. The CDR3, as DNA: TGTGCCAGCAGCTTTTCTCCAAGCTCACAGTACGAGCAGTACTTC. Amino acids: CASSFSPSSQYEQYF.